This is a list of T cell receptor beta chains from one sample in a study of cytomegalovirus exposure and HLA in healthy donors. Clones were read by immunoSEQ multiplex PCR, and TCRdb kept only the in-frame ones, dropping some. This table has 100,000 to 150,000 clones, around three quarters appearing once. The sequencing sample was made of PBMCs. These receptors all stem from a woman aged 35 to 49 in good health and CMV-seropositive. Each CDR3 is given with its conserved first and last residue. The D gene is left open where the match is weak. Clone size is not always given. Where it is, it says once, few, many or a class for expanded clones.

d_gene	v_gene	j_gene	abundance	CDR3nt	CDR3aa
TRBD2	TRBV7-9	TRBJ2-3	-	TGTGCCAGCAGCTTAGCGGGTAGCGGGAAGGGAGATACGCAGTATTTT	CASSLAGSGKGDTQYF
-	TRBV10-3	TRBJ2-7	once	TGTGCCATCAGTGAGGGGACTGGCTCCTACGAGCAGTACTTC	CAISEGTGSYEQYF
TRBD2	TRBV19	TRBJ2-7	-	TGTGCCAGTAGTATACCGGGACTAGCGGGGTCGTACGAGCAGTACTTC	CASSIPGLAGSYEQYF
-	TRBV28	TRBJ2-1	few	TGTGCCAGCAGTCCACAGGGAACCTCCTACAATGAGCAGTTCTTC	CASSPQGTSYNEQFF
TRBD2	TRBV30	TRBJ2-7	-	TGTGCCTGGAGTGTTACTAGCGGTACCTACGAGCAGTACTTC	CAWSVTSGTYEQYF
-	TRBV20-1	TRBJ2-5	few	TGCAGTGCTAGCGGGTACGAGACCCAGTACTTC	CSASGYETQYF
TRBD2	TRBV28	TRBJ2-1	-	TGTGCCAGCAGTCGAGCGGGAGGGCGGCGTTCCTACAATGAGCAGTTCTTC	CASSRAGGRRSYNEQFF
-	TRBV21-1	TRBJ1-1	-	TGTGCCAGCAGCCCGAAAGGGGGGGCCAGGGGGCCGACTGAAGCTTTCTTT	CASSPKGGARGPTEAFF
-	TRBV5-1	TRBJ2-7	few	TGCGCCAGCAGCTTGGGGCAGGGTTTCTACGAGCAGTACTTC	CASSLGQGFYEQYF
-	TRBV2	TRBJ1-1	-	TGTGCCAGCAGTGAAAGGGTAGGGTTGAACAGGGAAGCTTTCTTT	CASSERVGLNREAFF
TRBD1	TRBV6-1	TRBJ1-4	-	TGTGCCAGCAGTGAAGGTGACAGGGGAGGGGAAAAACTGTTTTTT	CASSEGDRGGEKLFF
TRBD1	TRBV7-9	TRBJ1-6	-	TGTGCCAGCAGCACGACAGGGGGGTATAATTCACCCCTCCACTTT	CASSTTGGYNSPLHF
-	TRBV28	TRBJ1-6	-	TGTGCCAGCAGCCGCCAGGGTTCCGGCCCCCTCCGAACCCTCCACTTT	CASSRQGSGPLRTLHF
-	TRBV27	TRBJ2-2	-	TGTGCCAGCAGTCTCTTGAACACCGGGGAGCTGTTTTTT	CASSLLNTGELFF
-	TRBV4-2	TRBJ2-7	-	TGTGCCAGCAGCCAAGGGGTGAGGTCCTACGAGCAGTACTTC	CASSQGVRSYEQYF
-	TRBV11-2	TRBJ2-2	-	TGTGCCAGCAGCCTCGGGGACTTCCACACCGGGGAGCTGTTTTTT	CASSLGDFHTGELFF
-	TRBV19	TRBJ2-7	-	TGTGCCAGTAGTATATCAGGGTGGGGAAGCTACGAGCAGTACTTC	CASSISGWGSYEQYF
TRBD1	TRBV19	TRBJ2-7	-	TGTGCCAGTAGTATAGCTCCCGGGACAGGGGAGGAGCAGTACTTC	CASSIAPGTGEEQYF
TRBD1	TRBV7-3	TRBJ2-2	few	TGTGCCAGCAGCAATACAGGGGTTCTCGGGGAGCTGTTTTTT	CASSNTGVLGELFF
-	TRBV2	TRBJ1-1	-	TGTGCCAGCCACAGGTCTAATGAAGCTTTCTTT	CASHRSNEAFF
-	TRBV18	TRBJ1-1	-	TGTGCCAGCTGTCTAGACAGTAACACTGAAGCTTTCTTT	CASCLDSNTEAFF
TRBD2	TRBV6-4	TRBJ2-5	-	TGTGCCAGCAGTGATCTTAAGCGGGAGGGCCGTCGGGGAGTAAAGGAGACCCAGTACTTC	CASSDLKREGRRGVKETQYF
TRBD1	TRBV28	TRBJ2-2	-	TGTGCCAGCAGTGAGACAGGGTGGGCCGGGGAGCTGTTTTTT	CASSETGWAGELFF
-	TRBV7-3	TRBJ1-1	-	TGTGCCAGCAGCTTACGTAGGAACACTGAAGCTTTCTTT	CASSLRRNTEAFF
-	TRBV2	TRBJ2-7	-	TGTGCCAGCAGTGCTCTAGCGGAGCAGTACTTC	CASSALAEQYF
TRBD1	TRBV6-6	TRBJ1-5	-	TGTGCCACCACTACCGCAGGGGGACAGCCCCAGCATTTT	CATTTAGGQPQHF
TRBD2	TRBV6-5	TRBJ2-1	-	TGTGCCAGCAGTTACTCGTCTAGCGGGATATACAATGAGCAGTTCTTC	CASSYSSSGIYNEQFF